A selection of T cell receptor beta chains follows, all from one sample in a study of shared clonotypes between healthy human individuals. TCRdb's copy holds only in-frame clones and misses some; the assay was immunoSEQ multiplex PCR. The top ten hold 13% of the sample, which has about half a million clones, about four fifths seen once. Sequenced input: PBMCs. The source of these receptors is a middle-aged woman in good health. Some clones in this sample may be carry-over from other donors' samples. CDR3s include the opening cysteine and the closing phenylalanine or tryptophan. Fields, in order: D gene, clone size, V gene, J gene, CDR3 protein, CDR3 DNA. A D gene is named only where the DNA matches it firmly. Clone size, where shown, is once, few, many, or a class for clones that have expanded.

D: .; size: .; V: TRBV27; J: TRBJ2-6; CDR3: CASRLSGANVLTF; DNA: TGTGCCAGTCGTCTATCTGGGGCCAACGTCCTGACTTTC
D: TRBD1; size: .; V: TRBV7-3; J: TRBJ2-7; CDR3: CASSLQGQGAYEQYF; DNA: TGTGCCAGCAGCTTACAGGGACAGGGCGCCTACGAGCAGTACTTC
D: .; size: .; V: TRBV4-1; J: TRBJ2-2; CDR3: CASSQAGLLGQGRGTGELFF; DNA: TGCGCCAGCAGCCAAGCCGGATTGTTGGGGCAGGGAAGGGGTACCGGGGAGCTGTTTTTT
D: .; size: .; V: TRBV6-6; J: TRBJ2-7; CDR3: CASSPDTYEQYF; DNA: TGTGCCAGCAGTCCCGACACCTACGAGCAGTACTTC
D: TRBD2; size: .; V: TRBV7-2; J: TRBJ2-2; CDR3: CASSLQLLAGGSAGELFF; DNA: TGTGCCAGCAGCTTACAGTTACTAGCGGGAGGGTCGGCCGGGGAGCTGTTTTTT
D: TRBD1; size: .; V: TRBV27; J: TRBJ2-1; CDR3: CASSYSAGGAYNEQFF; DNA: TGTGCCAGCAGTTACAGCGCAGGGGGCGCATACAATGAGCAGTTCTTC
D: .; size: .; V: TRBV27; J: TRBJ2-3; CDR3: CASRQTDTLYF; DNA: TGTGCCAGCAGACAAACAGATACGCTGTATTTT
D: .; size: .; V: TRBV13; J: TRBJ2-3; CDR3: CASSLRGADTQYF; DNA: TGTGCCAGCAGCTTACGCGGCGCAGATACGCAGTATTTT
D: .; size: .; V: TRBV28; J: TRBJ1-1; CDR3: CASTPTSFSTRLTEAFF; DNA: TGTGCCAGCACCCCGACCAGTTTCTCAACTCGTCTCACTGAAGCTTTCTTT
D: TRBD1; size: .; V: TRBV18; J: TRBJ2-7; CDR3: CASSPSLGQRLYEQYF; DNA: TGTGCCAGCTCACCGTCTTTGGGACAGCGGTTATACGAGCAGTACTTC
D: TRBD2; size: .; V: TRBV27; J: TRBJ2-7; CDR3: CASSPNGAGGTYEQYF; DNA: TGTGCCAGCAGTCCCAACGGAGCGGGAGGAACCTACGAGCAGTACTTC
D: .; size: .; V: TRBV28; J: TRBJ1-1; CDR3: CASSFGVTEAFF; DNA: TGTGCCAGCAGTTTTGGGGTTACTGAAGCTTTCTTT
D: TRBD2; size: .; V: TRBV27; J: TRBJ2-7; CDR3: CASCPGVGLAGGYEQYF; DNA: TGTGCCAGCTGCCCGGGCGTTGGGCTAGCGGGCGGCTACGAGCAGTACTTC
D: .; size: once; V: TRBV30; J: TRBJ1-1; CDR3: CAWGRGRTTEAFF; DNA: TGTGCCTGGGGGAGGGGACGAACAACTGAAGCTTTCTTT
D: TRBD2; size: .; V: TRBV11-2; J: TRBJ2-3; CDR3: CASNLAAGRSTDTQYF; DNA: TGTGCCAGCAACTTGGCAGCGGGGAGGTCCACAGATACGCAGTATTTT
D: .; size: once; V: TRBV28; J: TRBJ2-5; CDR3: CASRDSTYQETQYF; DNA: TGTGCCAGCAGGGACAGTACTTACCAAGAGACCCAGTACTTC
D: .; size: .; V: TRBV29-1; J: TRBJ1-1; CDR3: CSVVVAGHTEAFF; DNA: TGCAGCGTCGTCGTCGCAGGTCACACTGAAGCTTTCTTT
D: TRBD2; size: many; V: TRBV5-1; J: TRBJ2-7; CDR3: CASSLVASGRTTPYEQYF; DNA: TGCGCCAGCAGCTTGGTGGCTAGCGGGAGGACCACTCCTTACGAGCAGTACTTC
D: .; size: .; V: TRBV5-3; J: TRBJ1-1; CDR3: CARSLFRDLNTEAFF; DNA: TGTGCCAGAAGCTTGTTCAGGGATTTGAACACTGAAGCTTTCTTT
D: TRBD1; size: .; V: TRBV6-5; J: TRBJ2-7; CDR3: CASSNQGQHYEQYF; DNA: TGTGCCAGCAGTAACCAGGGACAGCACTACGAGCAGTACTTC
D: TRBD2; size: .; V: TRBV27; J: TRBJ2-6; CDR3: CASSLWGTSGRASGANVLTF; DNA: TGTGCCAGCAGCTTATGGGGGACTAGCGGGAGGGCCTCTGGGGCCAACGTCCTGACTTTC
D: TRBD2; size: .; V: TRBV27; J: TRBJ2-7; CDR3: CASRTSGRDYEQYF; DNA: TGTGCCAGCAGGACTAGCGGGAGGGATTACGAGCAGTACTTC
D: .; size: .; V: TRBV29-1; J: TRBJ2-2; CDR3: CSVEPTTGELFF; DNA: TGCAGCGTTGAACCCACCACCGGGGAGCTGTTTTTT
D: .; size: few; V: TRBV5-1; J: TRBJ1-5; CDR3: CASSTGRGPQHF; DNA: TGCGCCAGCAGCACTGGACGGGGGCCCCAGCATTTT
D: TRBD2; size: .; V: TRBV27; J: TRBJ2-3; CDR3: CASSTRLAGSTDTQYF; DNA: TGTGCCAGCAGTACCCGACTAGCGGGAAGCACAGATACGCAGTATTTT
D: .; size: few; V: TRBV25-1; J: TRBJ2-6; CDR3: CASGYSGANVLTF; DNA: TGTGCCAGCGGATACTCTGGGGCCAACGTCCTGACTTTC
D: TRBD2; size: once; V: TRBV10-3; J: TRBJ2-2; CDR3: CAISGGDVAGELFF; DNA: TGTGCCATCAGCGGGGGGGATGTAGCCGGGGAGCTGTTTTTT
D: TRBD2; size: .; V: TRBV7-3; J: TRBJ2-1; CDR3: CASSLTGGSVNNEQFF; DNA: TGTGCCAGCAGCTTAACTGGCGGGAGTGTCAACAATGAGCAGTTCTTC
D: TRBD1; size: .; V: TRBV7-9; J: TRBJ2-1; CDR3: CASGLRDRGSNEQFF; DNA: TGTGCCAGCGGCCTCCGGGACAGGGGTTCCAATGAGCAGTTCTTC
D: .; size: .; V: TRBV7-8; J: TRBJ1-4; CDR3: CASSLSYRSLETPYEKLFF; DNA: TGTGCCAGCAGCTTATCGTACCGGAGTCTCGAGACGCCCTATGAAAAACTGTTTTTT
D: .; size: .; V: TRBV7-3; J: TRBJ2-6; CDR3: CASSPIPGSGANVLTF; DNA: TGTGCCAGCAGCCCGATCCCGGGCTCTGGGGCCAACGTCCTGACTTTC
D: .; size: .; V: TRBV11-2; J: TRBJ2-3; CDR3: CASSPGSTDTQYF; DNA: TGTGCCAGCAGCCCCGGTAGCACAGATACGCAGTATTTT
D: TRBD2; size: once; V: TRBV19; J: TRBJ2-7; CDR3: CASSTTSEIYEQYF; DNA: TGTGCCAGTAGTACGACTAGCGAAATCTACGAGCAGTACTTC
D: TRBD1; size: .; V: TRBV28; J: TRBJ1-1; CDR3: CASRTGFNTEAFF; DNA: TGTGCCAGCAGGACAGGGTTCAACACTGAAGCTTTCTTT
D: TRBD1; size: .; V: TRBV13; J: TRBJ1-4; CDR3: CASSTTGKKLFF; DNA: TGTGCCAGCAGCACGACAGGGAAAAAACTGTTTTTT
D: .; size: .; V: TRBV4-1; J: TRBJ1-1; CDR3: CASSQGDGYTEAFF; DNA: TGCGCCAGCAGCCAAGGGGACGGATACACTGAAGCTTTCTTT
D: TRBD2; size: .; V: TRBV4-1; J: TRBJ2-3; CDR3: CASSQDLRSSGLDTQYF; DNA: TGCGCCAGCAGCCAAGATCTCCGGTCTAGCGGCTTAGATACGCAGTATTTT
D: .; size: .; V: TRBV6-5; J: TRBJ1-1; CDR3: CASSYGDSSGTEAFF; DNA: TGTGCCAGCAGTTACGGGGACTCCAGTGGGACTGAAGCTTTCTTT
D: .; size: .; V: TRBV10-3; J: TRBJ2-2; CDR3: CAISPGQNRDTGELFF; DNA: TGTGCCATCAGCCCAGGGCAAAACAGGGATACCGGGGAGCTGTTTTTT
D: .; size: .; V: TRBV28; J: TRBJ2-1; CDR3: CASRHRDEQFF; DNA: TGTGCCAGCCGACACAGGGACGAGCAGTTCTTC
D: .; size: .; V: TRBV7-2; J: TRBJ2-1; CDR3: CASSLALSSYNEQFF; DNA: TGTGCCAGCAGCTTAGCGCTGAGCTCCTACAATGAGCAGTTCTTC
D: .; size: .; V: TRBV5-1; J: TRBJ1-1; CDR3: CASSLNRDVNTEAFF; DNA: TGCGCCAGCAGCTTGAACAGGGACGTGAACACTGAAGCTTTCTTT
D: .; size: .; V: TRBV6-5; J: TRBJ2-2; CDR3: CASARDEELFF; DNA: TGTGCCAGCGCTAGAGACGAGGAGCTGTTTTTT
D: TRBD1; size: .; V: TRBV29-1; J: TRBJ2-7; CDR3: CSVEGQGYEQYF; DNA: TGCAGCGTCGAGGGACAGGGCTACGAGCAGTACTTC
D: .; size: .; V: TRBV7-9; J: TRBJ1-4; CDR3: CASSPLTGQEKLFF; DNA: TGTGCCAGCAGCCCGTTGACAGGTCAGGAAAAACTGTTTTTT
D: .; size: .; V: TRBV19; J: TRBJ2-7; CDR3: CASSLTGNSYEQYF; DNA: TGTGCCAGTAGTCTGACAGGCAACTCCTACGAGCAGTACTTC
D: TRBD2; size: many; V: TRBV15; J: TRBJ2-3; CDR3: CATSRVRGEADTQYF; DNA: TGTGCCACCAGCAGAGTTCGGGGGGAGGCAGATACGCAGTATTTT
D: .; size: .; V: TRBV6-1; J: TRBJ2-2; CDR3: CASSEMRRIPGELFF; DNA: TGTGCCAGCAGTGAAATGAGGAGGATACCCGGGGAGCTGTTTTTT
D: .; size: .; V: TRBV30; J: TRBJ2-7; CDR3: CAWVLGTSPYYEQYF; DNA: TGTGCCTGGGTTCTCGGGACATCTCCCTATTACGAGCAGTACTTC
D: TRBD2; size: .; V: TRBV5-1; J: TRBJ2-3; CDR3: CASTLRASGRVTDTQYF; DNA: TGCGCCAGCACCCTAAGGGCTAGCGGGAGGGTTACGGATACGCAGTATTTT
D: .; size: few; V: TRBV10-2; J: TRBJ2-1; CDR3: CARPASPVEEQFF; DNA: TGCGCCAGACCGGCCAGCCCGGTAGAAGAGCAGTTCTTC
D: .; size: .; V: TRBV19; J: TRBJ2-7; CDR3: CASSRGDSAALEQYF; DNA: TGTGCCAGTAGCCGAGGGGACTCAGCCGCCCTCGAGCAGTACTTC
D: TRBD2; size: .; V: TRBV28; J: TRBJ2-7; CDR3: CASSPTSGDVYEQYF; DNA: TGTGCCAGCAGTCCTACTAGCGGGGATGTTTACGAGCAGTACTTC
D: .; size: .; V: TRBV30; J: TRBJ2-5; CDR3: CAWSAGVTGETQYF; DNA: TGTGCCTGGAGTGCAGGAGTTACGGGAGAGACCCAGTACTTC
D: .; size: .; V: TRBV6-6; J: TRBJ1-1; CDR3: CASSYIPGQPNTEAFF; DNA: TGTGCCAGCAGTTACATCCCGGGGCAGCCGAACACTGAAGCTTTCTTT
D: .; size: .; V: TRBV9; J: TRBJ2-7; CDR3: CASSVAGQAPIYEQYF; DNA: TGTGCCAGCAGCGTAGCGGGTCAGGCCCCCATCTACGAGCAGTACTTC
D: .; size: .; V: TRBV5-1; J: TRBJ2-3; CDR3: CASSLDGRDGTDTQYF; DNA: TGCGCCAGCAGCTTGGATGGCAGGGATGGCACAGATACGCAGTATTTT